What follows are 20 T cell receptor beta chains derived from one specimen sequenced in a study of blood T cells in healthy people across ages. PCR was performed a second time for about 7 to 12 cycles using a sample-barcoded 5' primer and a J-beta primer mix. TCRdb redid the calling of the 5' RACE reads with MiXCR, one entry per CDR3 protein. The sample lists 730,000 or so distinct CDR3 sequences; around 41% were seen once. The sequenced material came from blood. These receptors all come from an elderly man in good health.

This clonotype came up a few times. The V call is TRBV20-1, the J call TRBJ2-3; D is unresolved. The CDR3 is 14 amino acids. V lost 6 bases and J lost 2, with 15 bases in between. Germline V gene sequence: CDR1 DFQATT, CDR2 SNEGSKA (reference sequence). The DNA for the CDR3 is TGCAGTGCACCTAGGGCGTCGATCACAGATACGCAGTATTTT. This encodes CSAPRASITDTQYF.

This rearrangement joins TRBV6-2 or TRBV6-3 to TRBJ2-1, with 15 bases that match TRBD2. Germline-derived CDR1 and CDR2 are MNHEY and SVGEGT. The CDR3 loop spans 18 amino acids. V gave up 6 bases and J gave up 4 bases; unmatched junction bases: 10. CDR3 bases: TGTGCCAGCAGACTACCCACCGGGACTAGCGGGAGGTACAATGAGCAGTTCTTC. Translation: CASRLPTGTSGRYNEQFF.

V usage is TRBV9 and J usage is TRBJ2-3, with TRBD2 as a possible D gene (5 bases). The CDR3 is made up of 14 amino acids. V lost 2 bases, J lost 4 bases, and 11 bases lay in between. Germline V gene sequence: CDR1 SGDLS, CDR2 YYNGEE. CDR3 nucleotide sequence: TGTGCCAGCAGCGTGTCCTGGGGAGCAGATACGCAGTATTTT. Protein sequence: CASSVSWGADTQYF.

There are many counts of this clonotype. The chain couples TRBV7-2 to TRBJ2-7, with 7 bases aligning to TRBD2. Germline V gives CDR1 SGHTA, CDR2 FQGNSA. J gave up 0 bases and V 4 bases, and 3 bases lay outside the gene matches. The CDR3 contains 14 residues. CDR3 protein: CASSWASGSYEQYF. DNA of the CDR3: TGTGCCAGCAGCTGGGCTAGCGGCTCCTACGAGCAGTACTTC.

This clonotype appeared a single time. Compared with germline, one end of the junction differs, possibly owing to a read error. The chain joins TRBV7-3 to TRBJ2-1; 8 nucleotides align to TRBD1. This CDR3 is 14 amino acids long. The V gene's germline CDR1 is SGHTA and CDR2 FQGTGA. DNA of the CDR3: TGTACCAGCAGCAAGATCAGGGGGCTAGATGAGCAGTTCTTC. It encodes CTSSKIRGLDEQFF.

The gene calls are TRBV5-1 and TRBJ2-3; 8 bases agree with TRBD1. J gave up 5 bases and V 0 bases, and 8 bases lay outside the gene matches. The CDR3 consists of 16 residues. The V gene's germline CDR1 is SGHRS and CDR2 YFSETQ. The CDR3 sequence: CASSLASGGLGDTQYF. The CDR3, as DNA: TGCGCCAGCAGCTTGGCCTCAGGGGGCTTGGGAGATACGCAGTATTTT.

This clonotype was observed a handful of times. The V and J genes are TRBV20-1 and TRBJ2-5; unclear D gene. Germline lookup yields CDR1 DFQATT and CDR2 SNEGSKA (reference sequence). The ends were cut back, 5 bases at V and 5 bases at J, with 12 bases in the middle. CDR3 length: 12 amino acids. CDR3 sequence reads: CSAPLSQETQYF. The CDR3 nucleotides read TGCAGTGCTCCGCTAAGTCAGGAGACCCAGTACTTC.

In its sample, this clonotype was seen a few times. V is TRBV30 and J is TRBJ1-1, with D uncertain. From germline, CDR1 is GTSNPN and CDR2 SVGIG (reference sequence). V lost 0 bases and J lost 4, with 6 bases in between. There are 12 residues in the CDR3. DNA of the CDR3: TGTGCCTGGAGTGTATCTGTCACTGAAGCTTTCTTT. Amino acid sequence: CAWSVSVTEAFF. Variable domain in full (rest from reference TRBV30 and TRBJ1-1): SQTIHQWPATLVQPVGSPLSLECTVEGTSNPNLYWYRQAAGRGLQLLFYSVGIGQISSEVPQNLSASRPQDRQFILSSKKLLLSDSGFYLCAWSVSVTEAFFGQGTRLTVV.

The chain links TRBV9 to TRBJ2-1; D call uncertain. Per germline, CDR1 SGDLS and CDR2 YYNGEE. Trimming took off 4 bases at V and 5 bases at J, with 13 bases between the two ends. The CDR3 is made up of 14 amino acids. CDR3 loop: CASSLGPSDNEQFF. The CDR3 region has the DNA TGTGCCAGCAGCCTAGGACCATCAGACAATGAGCAGTTCTTC. Filled out from reference TRBV9 and TRBJ2-1, the complete variable domain reads DSGVTQTPKHLITATGQRVTLRCSPRSGDLSVYWYQQSLDQGLQFLIQYYNGEERAKGNILERFSAQQFPDLHSELNLSSLELGDSALYFCASSLGPSDNEQFFGPGTRLTVL.

Remarks on this clonotype: Its ends do not fully match the called genes, so a read error is possible. The chain is built from TRBV28 and TRBJ1-5; 7 bases align to TRBD1. The CDR3 consists of 15 residues. CDR1 is MDHEN and CDR2 is SYDVKM in the germline V gene. For the CDR3, the DNA is TGTGTCAGCAGTCCCCGGACAGGTGGCGAACCGCCCCAGCATTTT. This gives the protein CVSSPRTGGEPPQHF. Combining the CDR3 with reference TRBV28 and TRBJ1-5 gives the whole variable domain DVKVTQSSRYLVKRTGEKVFLECVQDMDHENMFWYRQDPGLGLRLIYFSYDVKMKEKGDIPEGYSVSREKKERFSLILESASTNQTSMYLCVSSPRTGGEPPQHFGDGTRLSIL.

The DNA of the CDR3 is TGTGCCAGCAGCCAAGGGGGGCGGGCGACCTACGAGCAGTACTTC. Translated, it gives CASSQGGRATYEQYF. The J gene is TRBJ2-7, the V gene TRBV7-2, with D tentatively TRBD1 or TRBD2 (6 bases each). V lost 5 bases and J lost 2, with 16 bases in between. Per the germline V gene, CDR1 is SGHTA and CDR2 is FQGNSA. This CDR3 is 15 amino acids long.

This clonotype has a count of ten or more. The chain couples TRBV3-1 to TRBJ2-5; D is ambiguous. Germline loops: CDR1 LGHDT, CDR2 YNNKEL (reference sequence). The V end lost 0 bases, the J end lost 5 bases, and 4 bases lay between the germline ends. This CDR3 is built from 12 residues. The chain's CDR3 is CASSQDGETQYF. The CDR3 bases are TGTGCCAGCAGCCAAGATGGGGAGACCCAGTACTTC.

As concerns this clonotype: This could be a read error, since a much larger clone is one nucleotide away. V usage is TRBV7-3 and J usage is TRBJ2-3, with TRBD2 identical over 9 bases. The length of the CDR3 is 16 residues. V shed 4 bases and J 5 bases; nucleotides not matched to a gene: 10. From germline, CDR1 is SGHTA and CDR2 FQGTGA. In nucleotides, the CDR3 is TGTGCCAGCAGCTCACCCCATCTAGCGGGACAAGATACGCAGTATTTT. Its translation: CASSSPHLAGQDTQYF.

Turning to this clonotype: A much larger clone differs from this one at a single base, so this may be a read error. The rearrangement uses TRBV12-3 or TRBV12-4 and TRBJ1-2; D gene unclear. The CDR3 consists of 11 residues. The CDR3 sequence is CACSSLYGYTF. DNA for the CDR3: TGTGCCTGCAGTTCCCTCTATGGCTACACCTTC.

The V call is TRBV28, the J call TRBJ2-5, with 8 bases matching TRBD1. The DNA matches TRBJ2-7 better at its end, which makes the J call doubtful. This CDR3 contains 15 residues. CDR1 and CDR2 (germline): MDHEN, SYDVKM. CDR3 DNA sequence: TGTGCCAGCACCTCCTCAGGGGGCTTTAATCACGAGCAGTACTTC. Residues: CASTSSGGFNHEQYF.

The table lists this clonotype with a few counts. The chain couples TRBV20-1 to TRBJ2-7; the D is unclear. From germline, CDR1 is DFQATT and CDR2 SNEGSKA (reference sequence). The CDR3 runs 13 residues. Trimming took 6 bases from V and 4 from J, leaving 16 bases between them. CDR3 bases: TGCAGTGCCCCGTTACCTATCCAATACGAGCAGTACTTC. It translates to CSAPLPIQYEQYF.

This clonotype is a singleton in its sample. Being one base from a much bigger clone, this may be a read error. The gene calls are TRBV28 and TRBJ1-5; TRBD1 matches at 10 bases. Trimming cost V 6 bases and J 2 bases; bases outside gene matches: 4. The length of the CDR3 is 15 residues. Germline CDR1 and CDR2: MDHEN and SYDVKM. The CDR3 DNA reads as TGTGCCAGCAGCTTTGACAGGGGGCGCAATCAGCCCCAGCATTTT. Protein sequence: CASSFDRGRNQPQHF.

This clonotype was observed a few times. The genes are TRBV12-3 or TRBV12-4 and TRBJ1-2; D unresolved. The CDR3 covers 13 residues. Deletions cut 5 bases from V and 4 bases from J, with 11 bases between. The CDR3 is CASSVEGSYGYTF. The CDR3 nucleotides read TGTGCCAGCAGTGTAGAGGGTTCCTATGGCTACACCTTC.

The chain has TRBV7-3 and TRBJ2-1; D gene ambiguous. CDR1 is SGHTA, CDR2 FQGTGA, per germline. V lost 2 bases to trimming and J lost 10 bases, with 15 bases between them. The CDR3 length is 14 residues. The CDR3: CASSLAAGAYEQFF. The CDR3 coding sequence is TGTGCCAGCAGCTTAGCCGCCGGCGCCTACGAGCAGTTCTTC.

The chain employs TRBV20-1 and TRBJ2-7; D is unresolved. Germline CDR1 and CDR2: DFQATT and SNEGSKA (reference sequence). Trimming left V 5 bases short and J 5 bases short, with 13 bases between. The CDR3 spans 12 residues. This chain's CDR3 is CSAQVIWNEQYF. CDR3 nucleotides: TGCAGTGCTCAGGTAATTTGGAACGAGCAGTACTTC.